This T cell receptor beta chain was sequenced for a study of T cell responses to AZD1222 COVID-19 vaccine (dated by TCRdb to the early 2020s). Concerning the study at large: TCR sequencing was performed for over 230 trial participants, of whom around 210 were given two doses of AZD1222 and 26 were given two doses of MenACWY control vaccine. Enrollment into the trials was organized by age into subgroups of 18-55, 56-69 and 70-plus years, and those subgroups contained roughly 140, 27 and 60 TCR-sequenced participants, respectively.

The time point tag for this specimen amounts to: about 28 days (+/-7) after the second vaccine dose. AZD1222 recipients with second doses at about 4 weeks or about 12 weeks were pooled, because spike-specific TCR depth and breadth did not differ between schedules. Vaccinee samples were obtained from the UK trials COV001 and COV002, which included a single-blind randomized controlled phase 2/3 trial of AZD1222 (ChAdOx1 nCoV-19) in healthy adults. For TCRbeta chain sequencing, PBMC samples were collected from trial participants at day 0 and at day 28 after the second dose. V trim: 0 bases; J trim: 8 bases; unmatched bases: 6. Per the germline V gene (reference sequence), GTSNPN is the CDR1 and SVGIG is the CDR2. Counted from cysteine to phenylalanine, this CDR3 has 13 amino acids. Kept here is only the CDR3 DNA, which spans 39 bases and is read in frame from base 1. The paper's findings and limits, for the study overall: Because no day 14 peak-response samples were available, repertoires were characterized only after the peak T cell response. Participants were mostly white British, with more females than males. The authors suggested clonal diversity may have been underestimated. Spike-specific TCR breadth and depth rose significantly after two AZD1222 doses compared with day 0 and with MenACWY recipients. Epitopes outside the regions mutated in the B.1.351 and B.1.1.7 variants were reportedly recognized by nearly half of the unique spike-specific TCRs. The 56-69-year group was small, and its depth increase did not reach significance, likely because of low power. The whole spike protein was spanned by vaccine-associated CD4 TCRs, and dominant responses were seen in regions 160-218 and 743-854. Conclusions about previously exposed vaccinees were limited because only six AZD1222 recipients were SARS-CoV-2 seropositive at baseline.

The CDR3 regions of human TCRbeta chains were analyzed by immunosequencing. Per the source publication's procedure: Repertoire TCRs were matched against a reference library of SARS-CoV-2-specific TCRs generated with the MIRA antigen-specificity platform. Breadth was defined as the fraction of unique TCRs that were SARS-CoV-2-associated, and depth was defined as the fraction of total T cells that were SARS-CoV-2-associated. Using the MIRA data, every spike-specific TCR was mapped to the spike region that the TCR reacted to and assigned to either a CD4 or a CD8 class. Log10-transformed breadth and depth values were compared by one-way ANOVA with Sidak's multiple comparisons tests. TCRdb's version of the immuneACCESS table is confined to in-frame rearrangements and falls short of the full clone set. An unresolved V gene accounts for under half of the shortfall where checked; the remainder is of unknown origin. For V, J and clone size, that table is used; D and trimming come from the DNA. Counted in this sample were fewer than 85,000 clones; approximately 83% of them appeared once. Approximately 1.4% of the sample is held by the ten biggest clonotypes.

Concerning this clone itself: It has no known antigen specificity. Per-nucleotide qualities are absent, and no much larger clonotype sits a single base away.

The sequence joins TRBV30 to TRBJ1-2, and TRBD1 matches 7 of the central bases. The sequenced sample was peripheral blood, obtained 28 days after the second AZD1222 dose. The sequence was obtained from an adult who received the AZD1222 COVID-19 vaccine. The CDR3 reads as follows: CAWSVTGAGGYTF. The nucleotide sequence is given as TGTGCCTGGAGTGTAACAGGGGCGGGGGGCTACACCTTC.